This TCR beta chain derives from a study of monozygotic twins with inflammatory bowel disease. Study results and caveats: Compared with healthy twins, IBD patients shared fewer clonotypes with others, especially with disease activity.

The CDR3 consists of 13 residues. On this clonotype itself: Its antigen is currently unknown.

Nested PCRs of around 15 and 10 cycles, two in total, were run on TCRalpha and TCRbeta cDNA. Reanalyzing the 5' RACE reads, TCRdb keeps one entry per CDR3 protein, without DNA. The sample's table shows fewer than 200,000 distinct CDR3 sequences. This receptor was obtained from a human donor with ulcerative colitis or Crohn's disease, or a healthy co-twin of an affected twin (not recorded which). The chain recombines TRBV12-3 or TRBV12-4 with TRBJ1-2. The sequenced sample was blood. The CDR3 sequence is CASSLRHLDGYTF.